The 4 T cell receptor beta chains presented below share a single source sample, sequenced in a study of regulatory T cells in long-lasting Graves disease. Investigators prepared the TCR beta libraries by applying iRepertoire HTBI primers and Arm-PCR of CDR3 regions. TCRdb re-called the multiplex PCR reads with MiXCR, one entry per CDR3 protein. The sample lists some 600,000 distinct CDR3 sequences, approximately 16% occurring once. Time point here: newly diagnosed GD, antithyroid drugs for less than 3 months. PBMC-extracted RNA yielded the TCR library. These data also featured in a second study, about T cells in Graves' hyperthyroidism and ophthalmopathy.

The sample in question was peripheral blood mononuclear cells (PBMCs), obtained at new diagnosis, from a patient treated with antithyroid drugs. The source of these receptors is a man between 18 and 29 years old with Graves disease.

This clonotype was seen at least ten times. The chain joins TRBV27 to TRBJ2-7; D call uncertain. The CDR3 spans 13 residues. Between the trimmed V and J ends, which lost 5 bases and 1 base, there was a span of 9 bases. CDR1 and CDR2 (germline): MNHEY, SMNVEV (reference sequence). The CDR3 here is CASSLRVSYEQYF. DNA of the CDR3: TGTGCCAGCAGTCTACGAGTATCCTACGAGCAGTACTTC.

Here the CDR3 reads CASSLGDKSGGELFF. CDR3 sequence (DNA): TGTGCCAGCAGTTTAGGGGACAAATCGGGCGGGGAGCTGTTTTTT. The rearrangement links TRBV12-3 or TRBV12-4 to TRBJ2-2; TRBD1 might be the D (6 bases). Trimming left V 1 base short and J 7 bases short, with 13 bases between. The CDR3 contains 15 residues.

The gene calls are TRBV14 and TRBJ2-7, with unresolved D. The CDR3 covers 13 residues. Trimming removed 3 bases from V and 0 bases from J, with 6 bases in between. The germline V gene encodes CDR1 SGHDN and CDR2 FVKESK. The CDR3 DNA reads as TGTGCCAGCAGCCACCACGCCTCCTACGAGCAGTACTTC. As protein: CASSHHASYEQYF.

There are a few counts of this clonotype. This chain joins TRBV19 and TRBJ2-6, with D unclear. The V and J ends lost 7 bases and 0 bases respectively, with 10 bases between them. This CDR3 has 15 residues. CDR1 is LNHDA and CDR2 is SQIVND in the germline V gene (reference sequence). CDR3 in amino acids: CASTPTGSGANVLTF. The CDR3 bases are TGTGCCAGTACCCCGACGGGCTCTGGGGCCAACGTCCTGACTTTC.